This T cell receptor (beta chain) was captured in a study of Graves' ophthalmopathy and Graves' hyperthyroidism (dated by TCRdb to the late 2010s). Study-wide context: Peripheral blood was collected before any treatment was given, at the time of initial diagnosis. Once sampling was done, hyperthyroidism patients were given methimazole at a starting dose of 30 mg daily, while ophthalmopathy patients were given high-dose intravenous methylprednisolone. T-cell repertoires of thyroid tissue and blood were compared in five or six hyperthyroidism patients. The study used TCR beta repertoire signatures to distinguish Graves' ophthalmopathy from Graves' hyperthyroidism and to predict progression to ophthalmopathy. To explore V-J signatures that distinguish ophthalmopathy from hyperthyroidism, a discovery set of about a hundred patients was enrolled, made up of roughly 41 with ophthalmopathy and 55 to 65 with stable hyperthyroidism. In total, around 140 blood samples were TCR-sequenced: roughly 45 ophthalmopathy, some 75 hyperthyroidism and approximately 17 hyperthyroidism-to-ophthalmopathy patients. An independent validation cohort was composed of some 19 hyperthyroidism patients and over 15 patients who later progressed from hyperthyroidism to ophthalmopathy. The full study reports these points: In validation, the model predicted ophthalmopathy progression with about 70% sensitivity and about 77% specificity; roughly 11 predicted patients were CT-confirmed with GO in a median of approximately 6.5 months. Among expanded thyroid clonotypes with frequency above 0.001, most also showed up in blood, which suggests that blood repertoires may reflect the thyroid immune response. No statistical method was used to predetermine the sample size, and group allocation was not hidden from the investigators. In cross-validation, the 13-signature model distinguished ophthalmopathy from stable hyperthyroidism with 85% to 90% sensitivity and just under 84% specificity, and in the test set the corresponding values were approximately 80% and 68%.

Ophthalmopathy patients had moderately to severely active disease, Clinical Activity Score of at least 3, NOSPECS grade of at least 4, and disease duration under 3 months. Patients with other autoimmune diseases, uncontrolled infections, pregnancy or lactation were excluded. Diagnosis relied on clinical symptoms, serum thyroxine, TRAb, thyroid ultrasound and orbital computed tomography. PBMCs were isolated from 10 ml of fresh peripheral blood by Ficoll-Paque density gradient centrifugation. Total RNA was extracted with Trizol reagent and quality-checked on an Agilent 2100 Bioanalyzer. For repertoire sequencing, TCR beta CDR3 regions were amplified from RNA transcripts. A first-round RT-PCR used HTBI primers with the Qiagen OneStep RT-PCR kit, followed by a second-round multiplex PCR, size selection and purification. The libraries underwent paired-end sequencing with 100 bp reads on an Illumina HiSeq2000. The original pipeline was this. SOAPnuke was used to process the reads, throwing out any read that had adapters, had uncalled bases, had a mean Phred below 15, or lacked an exact constant-primer or identifier match. High-quality paired reads were merged with COPE v1.2.5. Each unique nucleotide sequence was defined as a clonotype, and clonotypes were aligned to IMGT TRB V, D and J references with MiTCR v1.1. Analysis was restricted to V-J combinations with a frequency above 0.0001, which covered 98% to 99.2% of repertoires. For each V-J combination, a TCR clonal expansion and chaos score was defined as the ratio of F50 clonal expansion to chaos observed in the TCRdist matrix. Welch's t-statistics and random forest were used to narrow the features down to 13 V-J combinations, which were then fed into a naive Bayes classifier. The Morisita-Horn index was used to measure how similar the thyroid and blood repertoires were. TCRdb reran the public reads through fastp at Q25 and MiXCR, keeping productive beta chains. Duplicate CDR3 protein sequences are folded into a single record with the most common DNA and genes. V and J calls and clone size were set by TCRdb, not the authors. Here the sample has about 740,000 distinct CDR3 sequences; 40% occur a single time. The ten largest clones add up to 44% of the sample.

CDR1 and CDR2 are drawn from the germline V gene (reference sequence): DFQATT, SNEGSKA. The germline ends are 15 bases apart after V is trimmed by 3 bases and J by 4 bases. The CDR3 goes from the cysteine to the phenylalanine over 15 residues. Kept here is only the CDR3 DNA, which spans 45 bases and is read in frame from base 1. This clonotype has only a few counts. Its antigen has not been determined. Qualities for individual bases were not recorded, and no much larger clone is one base off. This sequence was found in an adult man with Graves' ophthalmopathy. The sample taken for sequencing was peripheral blood. The chain is encoded by TRBV20-1 joined to TRBJ1-4; 6 matching bases give a weak D call of TRBD1. The DNA reads as follows: TGCAGTGCTAGCTCAACGGACAGCTATAATGAAAAACTGTTTTTT. It translates as CSASSTDSYNEKLFF.